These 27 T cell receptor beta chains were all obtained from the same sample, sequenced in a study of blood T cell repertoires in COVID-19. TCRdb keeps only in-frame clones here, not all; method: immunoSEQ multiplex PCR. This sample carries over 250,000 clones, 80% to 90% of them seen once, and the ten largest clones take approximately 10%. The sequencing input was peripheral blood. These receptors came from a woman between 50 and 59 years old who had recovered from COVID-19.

The CDR3 sequence: CASSGLGQGYSYNSPLHF. The CDR3 DNA follows: TGTGCCAGCAGTGGCCTCGGACAGGGCTACTCCTATAATTCACCCCTCCACTTT. The chain employs TRBV28 and TRBJ1-6; TRBD1 matches at 8 bases. The CDR3 is 18 amino acids. Per germline, CDR1 MDHEN and CDR2 SYDVKM. J lost 0 bases, V lost 5 bases, and 9 bases had no gene match. Drawing the rest from reference TRBV28 and TRBJ1-6, the complete variable domain is DVKVTQSSRYLVKRTGEKVFLECVQDMDHENMFWYRQDPGLGLRLIYFSYDVKMKEKGDIPEGYSVSREKKERFSLILESASTNQTSMYLCASSGLGQGYSYNSPLHFGNGTRLTVT.

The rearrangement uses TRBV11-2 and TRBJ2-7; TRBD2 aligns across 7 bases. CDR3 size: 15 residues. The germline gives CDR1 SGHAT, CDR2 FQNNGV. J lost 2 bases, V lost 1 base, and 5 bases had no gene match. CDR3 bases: TGTGCCAGCAGCTTAGGGGCGGGAGTGGCCTACGAGCAGTACTTC. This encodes CASSLGAGVAYEQYF.

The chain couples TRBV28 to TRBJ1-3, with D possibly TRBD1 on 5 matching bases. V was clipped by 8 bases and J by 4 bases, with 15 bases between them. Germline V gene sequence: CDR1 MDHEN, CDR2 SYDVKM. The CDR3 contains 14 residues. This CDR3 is CASGFQGIGNTIYF. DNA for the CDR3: TGTGCCAGCGGATTCCAGGGTATCGGAAACACCATATATTTT.

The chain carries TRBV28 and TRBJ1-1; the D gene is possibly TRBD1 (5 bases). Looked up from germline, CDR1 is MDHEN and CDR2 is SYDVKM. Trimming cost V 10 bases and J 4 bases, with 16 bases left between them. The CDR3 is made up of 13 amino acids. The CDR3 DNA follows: TGTGCCACCCTCGGGGGAGTTGGCACTGAAGCTTTCTTT. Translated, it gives CATLGGVGTEAFF.

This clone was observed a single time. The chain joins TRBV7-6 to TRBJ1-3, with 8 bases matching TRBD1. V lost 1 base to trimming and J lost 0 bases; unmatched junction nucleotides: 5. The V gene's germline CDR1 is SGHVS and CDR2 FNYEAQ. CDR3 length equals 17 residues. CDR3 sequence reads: CASSLEGQAFSGNTIYF. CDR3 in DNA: TGTGCCAGCAGCTTAGAGGGACAGGCCTTCTCTGGAAACACCATATATTTT.

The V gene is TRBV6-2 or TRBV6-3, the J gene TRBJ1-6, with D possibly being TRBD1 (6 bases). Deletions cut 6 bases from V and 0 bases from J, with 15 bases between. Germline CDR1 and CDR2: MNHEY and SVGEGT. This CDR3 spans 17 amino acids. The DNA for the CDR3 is TGTGCCAGCAGCACACCCCGGACAGCCTCCTATAATTCACCCCTCCACTTT. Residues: CASSTPRTASYNSPLHF.

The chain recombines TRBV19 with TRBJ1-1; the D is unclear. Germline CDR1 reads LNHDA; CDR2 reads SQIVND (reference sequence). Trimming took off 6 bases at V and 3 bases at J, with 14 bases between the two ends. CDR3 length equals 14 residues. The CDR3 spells CASRDLRVDTEAFF. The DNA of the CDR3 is TGTGCCAGTAGGGACTTGAGAGTTGACACTGAAGCTTTCTTT.

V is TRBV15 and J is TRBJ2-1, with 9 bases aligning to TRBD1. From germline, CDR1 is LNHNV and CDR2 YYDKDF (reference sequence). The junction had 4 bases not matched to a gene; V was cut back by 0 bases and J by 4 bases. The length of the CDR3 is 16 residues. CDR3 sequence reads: CATSRDGGTGYNEQFF. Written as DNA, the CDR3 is TGTGCCACCAGCAGAGATGGGGGGACAGGGTACAATGAGCAGTTCTTC.

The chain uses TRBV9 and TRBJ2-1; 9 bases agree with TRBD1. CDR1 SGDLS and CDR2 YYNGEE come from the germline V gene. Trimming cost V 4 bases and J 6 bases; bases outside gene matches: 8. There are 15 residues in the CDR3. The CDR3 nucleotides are TGTGCCAGCAGCCTCTGGGACAGGGCCCCCAATGAGCAGTTCTTC. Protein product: CASSLWDRAPNEQFF.

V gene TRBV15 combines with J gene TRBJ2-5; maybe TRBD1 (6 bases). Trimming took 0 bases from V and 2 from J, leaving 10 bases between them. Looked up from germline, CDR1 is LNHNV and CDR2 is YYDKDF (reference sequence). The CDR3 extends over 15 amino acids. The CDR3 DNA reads TGTGCCACCAGCAGAGACGCAGGGGTACAAGAGACCCAGTACTTC. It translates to CATSRDAGVQETQYF.

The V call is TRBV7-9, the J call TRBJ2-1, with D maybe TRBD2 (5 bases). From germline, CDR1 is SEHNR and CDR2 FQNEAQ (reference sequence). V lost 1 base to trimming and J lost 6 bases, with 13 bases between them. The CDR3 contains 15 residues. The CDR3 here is CASSLEVGGANEQFF. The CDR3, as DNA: TGTGCCAGCAGCTTAGAAGTTGGAGGTGCCAATGAGCAGTTCTTC.

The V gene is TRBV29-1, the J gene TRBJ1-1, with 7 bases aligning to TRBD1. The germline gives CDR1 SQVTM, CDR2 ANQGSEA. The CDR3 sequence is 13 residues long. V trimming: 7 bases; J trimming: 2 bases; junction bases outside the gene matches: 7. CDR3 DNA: TGCAGCGCTAATGGACAGGCAAACACTGAAGCTTTCTTT. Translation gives CSANGQANTEAFF.

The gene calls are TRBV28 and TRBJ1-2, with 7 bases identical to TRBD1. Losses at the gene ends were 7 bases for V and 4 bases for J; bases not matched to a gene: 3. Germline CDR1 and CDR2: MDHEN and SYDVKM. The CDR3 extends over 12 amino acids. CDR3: CASTTGFYGYTF. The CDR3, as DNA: TGTGCCAGCACGACAGGGTTCTATGGCTACACCTTC.

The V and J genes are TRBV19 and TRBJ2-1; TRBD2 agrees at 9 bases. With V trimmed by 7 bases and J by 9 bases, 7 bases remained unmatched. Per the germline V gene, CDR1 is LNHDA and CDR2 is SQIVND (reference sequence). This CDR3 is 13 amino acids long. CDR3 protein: CASNSLAGAEQFF. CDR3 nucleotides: TGTGCCAGTAACTCTTTAGCGGGGGCTGAGCAGTTCTTC.

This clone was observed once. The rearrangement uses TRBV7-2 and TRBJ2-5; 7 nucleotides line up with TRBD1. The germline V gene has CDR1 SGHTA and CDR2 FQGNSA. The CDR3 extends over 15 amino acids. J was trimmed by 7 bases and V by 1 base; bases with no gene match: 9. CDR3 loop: CASSLVGGRSGTQYF. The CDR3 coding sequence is TGTGCCAGCAGCTTAGTAGGGGGCCGTTCTGGGACCCAGTACTTC.

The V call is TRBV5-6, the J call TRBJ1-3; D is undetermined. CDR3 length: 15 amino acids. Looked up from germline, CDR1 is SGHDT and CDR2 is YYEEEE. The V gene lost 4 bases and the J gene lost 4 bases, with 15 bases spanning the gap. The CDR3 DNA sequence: TGTGCCAGCAGCCAAGCCCGAGGCGCGGGAAACACCATATATTTT. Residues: CASSQARGAGNTIYF.

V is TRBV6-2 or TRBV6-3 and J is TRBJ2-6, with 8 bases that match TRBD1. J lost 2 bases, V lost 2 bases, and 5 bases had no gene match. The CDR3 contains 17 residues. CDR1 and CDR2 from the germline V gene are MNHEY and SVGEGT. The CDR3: CASSYDRGGAGANVLTF. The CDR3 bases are TGTGCCAGCAGTTACGACAGGGGTGGAGCTGGGGCCAACGTCCTGACTTTC.

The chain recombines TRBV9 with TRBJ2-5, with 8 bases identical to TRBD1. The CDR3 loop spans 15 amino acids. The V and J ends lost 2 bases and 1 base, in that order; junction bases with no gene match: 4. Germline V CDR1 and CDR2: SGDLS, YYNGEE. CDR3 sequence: CASSVDRGFQETQYF. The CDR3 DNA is TGTGCCAGCAGCGTCGACAGGGGTTTCCAAGAGACCCAGTACTTC.

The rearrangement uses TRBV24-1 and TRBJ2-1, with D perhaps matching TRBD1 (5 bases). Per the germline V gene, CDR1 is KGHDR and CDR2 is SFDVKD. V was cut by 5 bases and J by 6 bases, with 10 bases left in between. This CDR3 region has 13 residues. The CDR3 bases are TGTGCCACCAGTGTCTCAGGGTTCAATGAGCAGTTCTTC. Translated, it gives CATSVSGFNEQFF.

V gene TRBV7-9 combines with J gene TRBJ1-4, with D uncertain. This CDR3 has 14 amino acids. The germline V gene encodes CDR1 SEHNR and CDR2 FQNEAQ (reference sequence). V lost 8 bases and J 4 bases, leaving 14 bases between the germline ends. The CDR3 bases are TGTGCCAGCGCCCTTATCGGGGTTAATGAAAAACTGTTTTTT. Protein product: CASALIGVNEKLFF.

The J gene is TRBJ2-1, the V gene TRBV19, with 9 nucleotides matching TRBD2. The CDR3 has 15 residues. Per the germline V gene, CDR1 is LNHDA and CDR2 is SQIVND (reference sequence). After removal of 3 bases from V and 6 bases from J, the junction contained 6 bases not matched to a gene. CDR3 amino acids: CASSIRGRAFNEQFF. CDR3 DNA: TGTGCCAGTAGTATCCGCGGGAGGGCCTTCAATGAGCAGTTCTTC.

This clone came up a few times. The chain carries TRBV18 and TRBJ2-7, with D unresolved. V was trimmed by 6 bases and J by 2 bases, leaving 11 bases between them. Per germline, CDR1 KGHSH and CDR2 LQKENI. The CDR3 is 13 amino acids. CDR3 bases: TGTGCCAGCTCGATTCAAGAGACCTACGAGCAGTACTTC. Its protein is CASSIQETYEQYF.

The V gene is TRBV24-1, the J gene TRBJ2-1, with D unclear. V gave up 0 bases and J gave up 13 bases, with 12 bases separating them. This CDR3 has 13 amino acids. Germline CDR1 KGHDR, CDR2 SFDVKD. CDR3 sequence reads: CATSDLFLGIQFF. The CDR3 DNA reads TGTGCCACCAGTGATTTGTTTTTGGGCATACAGTTCTTC.

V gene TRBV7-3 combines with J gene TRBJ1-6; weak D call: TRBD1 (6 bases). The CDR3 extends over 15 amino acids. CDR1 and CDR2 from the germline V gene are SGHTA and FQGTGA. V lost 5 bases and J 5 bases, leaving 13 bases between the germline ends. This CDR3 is CASSLRGGDNSPLHF. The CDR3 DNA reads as TGTGCCAGCAGCCTCCGAGGGGGGGATAATTCACCCCTCCACTTT.

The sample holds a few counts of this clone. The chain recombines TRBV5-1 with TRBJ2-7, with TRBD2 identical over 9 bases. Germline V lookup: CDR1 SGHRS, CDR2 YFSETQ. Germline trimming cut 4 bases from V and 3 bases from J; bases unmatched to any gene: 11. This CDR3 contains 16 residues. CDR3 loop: CASSRTSAPRNYEQYF. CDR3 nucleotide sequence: TGCGCCAGCAGCCGGACTAGCGCCCCCAGGAACTACGAGCAGTACTTC.

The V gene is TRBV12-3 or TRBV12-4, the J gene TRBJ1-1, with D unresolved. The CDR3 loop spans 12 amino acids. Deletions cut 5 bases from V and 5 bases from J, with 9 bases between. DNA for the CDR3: TGTGCCAGCAGTCTTCAGTGGACTGAAGCTTTCTTT. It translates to CASSLQWTEAFF.

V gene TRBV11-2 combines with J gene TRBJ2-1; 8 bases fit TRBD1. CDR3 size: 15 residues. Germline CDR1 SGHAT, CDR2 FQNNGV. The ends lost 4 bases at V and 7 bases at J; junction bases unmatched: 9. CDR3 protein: CASSWDRTELNEQFF. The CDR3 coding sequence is TGTGCCAGCAGCTGGGACAGGACTGAGCTAAATGAGCAGTTCTTC.